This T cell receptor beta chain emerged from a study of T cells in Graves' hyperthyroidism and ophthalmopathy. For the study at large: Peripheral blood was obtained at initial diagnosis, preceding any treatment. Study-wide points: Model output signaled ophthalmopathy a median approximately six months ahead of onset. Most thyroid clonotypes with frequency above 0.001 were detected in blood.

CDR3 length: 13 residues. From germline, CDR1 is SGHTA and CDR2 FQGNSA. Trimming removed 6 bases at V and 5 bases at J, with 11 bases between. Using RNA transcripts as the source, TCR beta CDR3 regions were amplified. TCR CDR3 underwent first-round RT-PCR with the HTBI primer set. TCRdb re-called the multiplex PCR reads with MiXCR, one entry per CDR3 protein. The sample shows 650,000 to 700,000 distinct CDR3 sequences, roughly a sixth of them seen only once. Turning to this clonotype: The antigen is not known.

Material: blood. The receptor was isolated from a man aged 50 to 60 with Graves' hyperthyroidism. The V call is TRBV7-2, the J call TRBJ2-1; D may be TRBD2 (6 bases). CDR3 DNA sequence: TGTGCCAGCAGGATGGCGGGAAACAATGAGCAGTTCTTC. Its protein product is CASRMAGNNEQFF.